The clone carrying this T cell receptor beta chain has more than one count but fewer than ten. The antigen remains undetermined. This entry is derived from a study of post-analysis software for immune sequencing data. General study points: The normalized Chao1 diversity of multiple sclerosis patients was significantly lower than that of controls.

Libraries were made from TCR beta cDNA, and they carried unique molecular identifiers. About 500,000 cDNA molecules came from around 1 to 9.1 million T cells. TCRdb independently ran MiXCR on the PCR reads; one entry per CDR3 protein. The table records hundreds of thousands of distinct CDR3 sequences, under 70% of them present only once. The sequenced sample was blood. This sequence originates from a girl aged 5-17 years with multiple sclerosis.

CDR3 in amino acids: CASSQMAGYQETQYF. The CDR3 DNA reads TGTGCCAGCAGCCAAATGGCGGGGTACCAAGAGACCCAGTACTTC. This chain connects TRBV9 to TRBJ2-5, with D tentatively TRBD2 (6 bases). The germline V gene encodes CDR1 SGDLS and CDR2 YYNGEE. The CDR3 runs to 15 residues. The V end lost 4 bases, the J end lost 0 bases, and 13 bases lay between the germline ends.